The source of this T cell receptor (beta chain) is a study of cytomegalovirus exposure and HLA in healthy donors. Turning to the study itself: The approximately 120 validation repertoires and the 666 first-cohort repertoires shared a platform, a later analysis reported.

General study results and limits: There were a few CMV-associated chains whose specificity for CMV antigens was confirmed in vitro. Using the classifier, cytomegalovirus status was reportedly diagnosed with high specificity and sensitivity.

Produced via immunoSEQ multiplex PCR; TCRdb's table is partial and in-frame only. The sample shows around 73,000 clones, roughly 90% of them seen only once. This clone has only one observation. The antigen is unknown. Separate from the roughly 720-subject first cohort was the approximately 120-subject validation cohort, to which the donors belonged. V gave up 3 bases and J gave up 3 bases; unmatched junction bases: 2. CDR1 and CDR2 (germline): GTSNPN, SVGIG (reference sequence). This CDR3 spans 13 amino acids. The receptor was isolated from a woman aged 18-29 years in good health and CMV-seropositive. This rearrangement joins TRBV30 to TRBJ1-2, with 9 bases aligning to TRBD1. What was sequenced was PBMCs. The DNA of the CDR3 is TGTGCCTGGAGAAGGGACAGGGACTATGGCTACACCTTC. This encodes CAWRRDRDYGYTF.